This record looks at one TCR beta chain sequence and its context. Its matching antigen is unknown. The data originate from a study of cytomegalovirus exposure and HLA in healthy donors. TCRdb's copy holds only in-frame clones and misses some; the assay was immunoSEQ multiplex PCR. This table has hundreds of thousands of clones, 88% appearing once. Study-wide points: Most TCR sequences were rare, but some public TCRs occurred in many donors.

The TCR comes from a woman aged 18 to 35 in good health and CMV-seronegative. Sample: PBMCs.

The DNA of the CDR3 is TGTGCCAGCAGCTTAAAACAGGCCCTGAACACTGAAGCTTTCTTT. It encodes CASSLKQALNTEAFF. V gene TRBV5-8 combines with J gene TRBJ1-1; D is perhaps TRBD1 (5 bases). Trimming left V 2 bases short and J 0 bases short, with 11 bases between. The CDR3 extends over 15 amino acids. Germline CDR1 reads SGHTS; CDR2 reads YDEGEE.